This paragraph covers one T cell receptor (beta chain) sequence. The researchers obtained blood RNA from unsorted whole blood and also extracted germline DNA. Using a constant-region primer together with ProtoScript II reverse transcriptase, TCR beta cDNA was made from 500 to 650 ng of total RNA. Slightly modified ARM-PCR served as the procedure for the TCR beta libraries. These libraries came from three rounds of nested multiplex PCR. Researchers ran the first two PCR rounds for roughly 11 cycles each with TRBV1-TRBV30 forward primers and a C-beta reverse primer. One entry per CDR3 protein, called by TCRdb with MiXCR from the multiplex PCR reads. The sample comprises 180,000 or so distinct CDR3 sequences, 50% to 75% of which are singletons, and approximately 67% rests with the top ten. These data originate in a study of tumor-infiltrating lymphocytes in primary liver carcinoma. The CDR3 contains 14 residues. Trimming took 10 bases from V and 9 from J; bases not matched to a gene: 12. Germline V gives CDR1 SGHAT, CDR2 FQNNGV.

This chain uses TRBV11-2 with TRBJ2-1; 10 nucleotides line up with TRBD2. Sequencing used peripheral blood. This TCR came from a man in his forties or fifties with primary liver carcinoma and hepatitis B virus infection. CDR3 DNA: TGTGCCATCAGACCAAGGACTAGCGGCGCTGAGCAGTTCTTC. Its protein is CAIRPRTSGAEQFF. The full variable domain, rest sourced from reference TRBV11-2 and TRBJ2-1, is EAGVAQSPRYKIIEKRQSVAFWCNPISGHATLYWYQQILGQGPKLLIQFQNNGVVDDSQLPKDRFSAERLKGVDSTLKIQPAKLEDSAVYLCAIRPRTSGAEQFFGPGTRLTVL.